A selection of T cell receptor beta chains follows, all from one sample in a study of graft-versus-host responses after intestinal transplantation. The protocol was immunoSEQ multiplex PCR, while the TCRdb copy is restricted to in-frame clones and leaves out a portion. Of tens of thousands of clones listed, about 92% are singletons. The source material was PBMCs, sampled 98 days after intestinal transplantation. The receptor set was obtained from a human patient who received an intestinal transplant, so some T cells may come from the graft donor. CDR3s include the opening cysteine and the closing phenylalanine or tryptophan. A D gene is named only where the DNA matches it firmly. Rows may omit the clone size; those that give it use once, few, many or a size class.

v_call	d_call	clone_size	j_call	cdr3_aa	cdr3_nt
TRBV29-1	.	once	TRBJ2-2	CSVEGFAAGELFF	TGCAGCGTTGAAGGTTTCGCGGCCGGGGAGCTGTTTTTT
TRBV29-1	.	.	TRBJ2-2	CSVESVVGTGELFF	TGCAGCGTTGAATCGGTCGTGGGCACCGGGGAGCTGTTTTTT
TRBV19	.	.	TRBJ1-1	CASSIGVGNEAFF	TGTGCCAGTAGTATCGGCGTTGGAAATGAAGCTTTCTTT
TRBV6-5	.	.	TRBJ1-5	CASTAGANQPQHF	TGTGCCAGCACGGCAGGGGCCAATCAGCCCCAGCATTTT
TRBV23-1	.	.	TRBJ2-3	CASSQSGGFEDTQYF	TGCGCCAGCAGTCAATCGGGTGGGTTCGAAGATACGCAGTATTTT
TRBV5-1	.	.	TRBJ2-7	CASSPGTYEQYF	TGCGCCAGCAGCCCGGGGACCTACGAGCAGTACTTC
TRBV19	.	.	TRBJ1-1	CASSIEGLAEAFF	TGTGCCAGTAGTATAGAGGGGCTGGCTGAAGCTTTCTTT
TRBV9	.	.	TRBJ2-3	CASSWAGLSTDTQYF	TGTGCCAGCAGCTGGGCGGGTCTTAGCACAGATACGCAGTATTTT
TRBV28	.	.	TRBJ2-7	CASSFQATLSYEQYF	TGTGCCAGCAGTTTCCAAGCAACCCTCTCCTACGAGCAGTACTTC
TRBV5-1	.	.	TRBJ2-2	CASSSGTLANTGELFF	TGCGCCAGCAGCTCGGGTACATTAGCGAACACCGGGGAGCTGTTTTTT
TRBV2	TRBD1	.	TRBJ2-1	CASSPGTGATLYYNEQFF	TGTGCCAGCAGTCCCGGGACAGGGGCCACCCTTTACTACAATGAGCAGTTCTTC
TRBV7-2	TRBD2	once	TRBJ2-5	CASSPRELAGGGTQYF	TGTGCCAGCAGCCCCCGGGAACTAGCGGGAGGGGGGACCCAGTACTTC
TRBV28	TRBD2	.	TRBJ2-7	CASSLVGLAAYEQYF	TGTGCCAGCAGTTTAGTCGGACTAGCGGCCTACGAGCAGTACTTC
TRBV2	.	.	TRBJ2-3	CASSGPLGWNTDTQYF	TGTGCCAGCAGTGGGCCATTGGGGTGGAACACAGATACGCAGTATTTT
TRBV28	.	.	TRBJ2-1	CASREGDYLSYNEQFF	TGTGCCAGCAGGGAGGGGGATTACCTCTCCTACAATGAGCAGTTCTTC
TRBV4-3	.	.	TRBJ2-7	CASSHSSGSSNEQYF	TGCGCCAGCAGCCACTCTTCGGGGAGCAGCAACGAGCAGTACTTC
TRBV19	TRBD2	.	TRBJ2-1	CASSLAGGPEQFF	TGTGCCAGTAGTCTAGCGGGGGGTCCGGAGCAGTTCTTC
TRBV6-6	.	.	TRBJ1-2	CASSPDSNYGYTF	TGTGCCAGCAGTCCCGACAGTAACTATGGCTACACCTTC
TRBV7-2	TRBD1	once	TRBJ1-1	CASSWRTGGNTEAFF	TGTGCCAGCAGCTGGCGGACAGGGGGCAACACTGAAGCTTTCTTT
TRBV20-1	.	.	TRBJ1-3	CSARWGNTIYF	TGCAGTGCTAGATGGGGAAACACCATATATTTT
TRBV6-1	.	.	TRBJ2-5	CASSELADQYQETQYF	TGTGCCAGCAGTGAATTGGCTGATCAGTACCAAGAGACCCAGTACTTC
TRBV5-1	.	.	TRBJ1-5	CASSFVGDQPQHF	TGCGCCAGCAGCTTCGTAGGGGACCAGCCCCAGCATTTT
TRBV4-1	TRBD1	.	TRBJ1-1	CASSHPDRENTEAFF	TGCGCCAGCAGCCATCCGGACAGGGAGAACACTGAAGCTTTCTTT
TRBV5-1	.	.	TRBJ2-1	CASSLFGNEQFF	TGCGCCAGCAGCTTGTTCGGGAATGAGCAGTTCTTC
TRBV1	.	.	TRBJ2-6	CTSRPGCLCTSRANVLTF	TGCACCAGCAGACCGGGGTGTTTGTGCACAAGTCGGGCCAACGTCCTGACTTTC